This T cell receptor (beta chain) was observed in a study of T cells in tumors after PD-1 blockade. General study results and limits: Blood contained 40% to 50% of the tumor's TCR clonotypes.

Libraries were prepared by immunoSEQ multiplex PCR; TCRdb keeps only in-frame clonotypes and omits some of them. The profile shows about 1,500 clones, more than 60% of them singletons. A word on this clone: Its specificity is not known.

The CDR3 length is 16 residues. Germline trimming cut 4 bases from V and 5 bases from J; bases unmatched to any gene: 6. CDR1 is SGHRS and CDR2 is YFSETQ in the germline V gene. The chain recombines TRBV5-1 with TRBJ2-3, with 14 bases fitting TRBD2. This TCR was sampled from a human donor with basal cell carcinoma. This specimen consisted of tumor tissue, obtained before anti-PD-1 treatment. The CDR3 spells CASSQGLAGDIDTQYF. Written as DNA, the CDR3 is TGCGCCAGCAGCCAGGGACTAGCGGGAGATATAGATACGCAGTATTTT.